These 24 T cell receptor beta chains were sequenced from one sample in a study of shared clonotypes between healthy human individuals. TCRdb's table, derived via immunoSEQ multiplex PCR, lists solely in-frame clones and lacks some. The table lists some 1,600,000 clones, about 98% of them singletons. Material for sequencing was naive CD4+ T cells sorted from blood. Subset specified: CD45RA+ positively selected. These receptors were collected from a man in his thirties or forties in good health.

The V and J genes are TRBV29-1 and TRBJ2-7; D may be TRBD1 or TRBD2 (5 bases each). The CDR3 covers 12 residues. V shed 6 bases and J shed 2 bases, with 11 bases lying between them. Germline lookup yields CDR1 SQVTM and CDR2 ANQGSEA. In nucleotides, the CDR3 is TGCAGCGTGGGGGTACCTCCCTACGAGCAGTACTTC. Its protein product is CSVGVPPYEQYF.

The sample holds one count of this clone. The chain is built from TRBV11-2 and TRBJ2-5; D gene ambiguous. This CDR3 region has 14 residues. The V gene lost 0 bases and the J gene lost 5 bases, with 10 bases spanning the gap. The germline V gene has CDR1 SGHAT and CDR2 FQNNGV. The CDR3: CASSLEWARETQYF. CDR3 coding DNA: TGTGCCAGCAGCTTAGAATGGGCGCGGGAGACCCAGTACTTC. Full variable domain (missing parts from reference TRBV11-2 and TRBJ2-5): EAGVAQSPRYKIIEKRQSVAFWCNPISGHATLYWYQQILGQGPKLLIQFQNNGVVDDSQLPKDRFSAERLKGVDSTLKIQPAKLEDSAVYLCASSLEWARETQYFGPGTRLLVL.

This rearrangement joins TRBV5-6 to TRBJ1-2; perhaps TRBD1 as D (5 bases). CDR3 length: 15 residues. Germline V CDR1 and CDR2: SGHDT, YYEEEE. V gave up 0 bases and J gave up 4 bases, with 13 bases separating them. CDR3 sequence: CASSLAEGRIYGYTF. CDR3 coding DNA: TGTGCCAGCAGCTTGGCCGAGGGGCGGATCTATGGCTACACCTTC.

This clone was detected only once. The chain has TRBV7-9 and TRBJ1-3; D ambiguous. The germline CDR1 and CDR2 sequences are SEHNR and FQNEAQ (reference sequence). CDR3 length: 15 amino acids. V dropped 1 base and J dropped 1 base, with 8 bases sitting between them. The CDR3 region has the DNA TGTGCCAGCAGCTTAGATGGAACTTCTGGAAACACCATATATTTT. It translates to CASSLDGTSGNTIYF.

On this clone: At one end the junction does not follow the germline gene, possibly because of a read error. The rearrangement joins TRBV7-7 to TRBJ2-3, with D possibly being TRBD2 (5 bases). Germline V lookup: CDR1 SSHAT, CDR2 FNYEAQ (reference sequence). The CDR3 has 14 residues. The CDR3 nucleotides are TGTGCTAGCAGCCTGAGCGGAAGCACAGATACGCAGTATTTT. Translating gives CASSLSGSTDTQYF.

A single count supports this clone. The rearrangement uses TRBV29-1 and TRBJ1-3, with D perhaps matching TRBD1 (5 bases). Germline assignment: CDR1 SQVTM and CDR2 ANQGSEA. V was pared by 1 base and J by 4 bases, with 11 bases between. The CDR3 has 14 residues. The CDR3 bases are TGCAGCGTTGAAGGGTTCGGGGCGGGAAACACCATATATTTT. Translation gives CSVEGFGAGNTIYF.

The CDR3 protein is CASSPHRLGTYNEQFF. The CDR3, as DNA: TGCGCCAGCAGCCCCCACCGTCTTGGGACCTACAATGAGCAGTTCTTC. The chain combines TRBV4-1 with TRBJ2-1; D is unclear. CDR1 and CDR2 (germline): MGHRA, YSYEKL. Between the trimmed V and J ends, which lost 4 bases and 2 bases, there was a span of 15 bases. This CDR3 has 16 residues.

The V and J genes are TRBV28 and TRBJ1-5, with 9 bases lining up with TRBD1. Germline CDR1 reads MDHEN; CDR2 reads SYDVKM. There are 16 residues in the CDR3. After removal of 8 bases from V and 2 bases from J, the junction contained 10 bases not matched to a gene. CDR3 region: CASRGQGITGNQPQHF. The DNA for the CDR3 is TGTGCCAGCCGGGGACAGGGAATCACTGGCAATCAGCCCCAGCATTTT.

The chain uses TRBV27 and TRBJ1-5; D not certain. Germline loops: CDR1 MNHEY, CDR2 SMNVEV (reference sequence). Trimming shortened V by 3 bases and J by 0 bases, and 15 bases separated the two germline ends. The CDR3 covers 17 residues. The CDR3 loop reads CASSLFGRGDSNQPQHF. The CDR3 region has the DNA TGTGCCAGCAGTTTGTTTGGGCGCGGGGATAGCAATCAGCCCCAGCATTTT.

J is TRBJ1-5 and V is TRBV20-1; TRBD1 might be the D (5 bases). V was cut by 7 bases and J by 5 bases, with 6 bases left in between. This CDR3 has 10 amino acids. Germline V gene data show CDR1 as DFQATT and CDR2 as SNEGSKA (reference sequence). The CDR3 DNA is TGCAGTGTGGGACATCAGCCCCAGCATTTT. Encoded protein: CSVGHQPQHF.

The rearrangement uses TRBV2 and TRBJ2-3; no definite D call. Germline V gives CDR1 SNHLY, CDR2 FYNNEI. Trimming shortened V by 8 bases and J by 6 bases, and 15 bases separated the two germline ends. The CDR3 has 13 residues. The CDR3 sequence is CASAGEVSDTQYF. The CDR3 bases are TGTGCCAGCGCAGGCGAGGTCTCGGATACGCAGTATTTT.

With regard to this clone: The same CDR3 arises from other DNA sequences in this sample as well. The chain has TRBV28 and TRBJ2-1; the D is unclear. This CDR3 has 14 residues. V was pared by 2 bases and J by 1 base, with 6 bases between. The V gene's germline CDR1 is MDHEN and CDR2 SYDVKM. The CDR3 sequence is CASSLGRSYNEQFF. The CDR3 DNA reads as TGTGCCAGCAGTTTAGGCAGGTCCTACAATGAGCAGTTCTTC.

The chain combines TRBV7-7 with TRBJ2-1, with D perhaps given as TRBD1 or TRBD2 (5 bases each). CDR1 SSHAT and CDR2 FNYEAQ come from the germline V gene (reference sequence). V lost 1 base, J lost 3 bases, and 13 bases lay in between. The CDR3 runs to 16 residues. The CDR3 region has the DNA TGTGCCAGCAGCTTAGGTACAGGACTGAACTACAATGAGCAGTTCTTC. Protein sequence: CASSLGTGLNYNEQFF.

This sequence joins TRBV2 and TRBJ2-1; maybe TRBD2 (6 bases). From germline, CDR1 is SNHLY and CDR2 FYNNEI. The germline V and J ends were trimmed by 9 bases and 7 bases, with 13 bases remaining between them. This CDR3 has 12 amino acids. The CDR3 coding sequence is TGTGCCAGTGGGACTGGAACGAATGAGCAGTTCTTC. Protein product: CASGTGTNEQFF.

The chain carries TRBV28 and TRBJ1-5, with no clear D. The CDR3 has 16 amino acids. Germline CDR1 is MDHEN and CDR2 is SYDVKM. Trimming removed 7 bases from V and 1 base from J, with 17 bases in between. CDR3 region: CASTLLGGNSNQPQHF. DNA for the CDR3: TGTGCCAGCACCTTATTGGGAGGGAACAGCAATCAGCCCCAGCATTTT.

This chain links TRBV5-1 with TRBJ2-3; 8 nucleotides agree with TRBD2. Germline trimming cut 4 bases from V and 3 bases from J; bases unmatched to any gene: 10. Germline CDR1 SGHRS, CDR2 YFSETQ. This CDR3 contains 16 residues. The CDR3 DNA reads TGCGCCAGCAGCCAGGAGACTAGCGTTTCGACAGATACGCAGTATTTT. It codes for CASSQETSVSTDTQYF.

This clone was seen only a few times. In DNA form, the CDR3 reads TGCAGTGCTGTCTACAGGGTTGAAGCTTTCTTT. Amino acids: CSAVYRVEAFF. This rearrangement joins TRBV20-1 to TRBJ1-1; D may be TRBD1 (6 bases). V shed 5 bases and J shed 7 bases, with 11 bases lying between them. Germline lookup yields CDR1 DFQATT and CDR2 SNEGSKA (reference sequence). CDR3 length: 11 amino acids.

V usage is TRBV11-2 and J usage is TRBJ1-4; possibly TRBD1 for D (6 bases). The CDR3 has 15 residues. Germline V gene sequence: CDR1 SGHAT, CDR2 FQNNGV. V lost 4 bases, J lost 8 bases, and 17 bases lay in between. The CDR3 region has the DNA TGTGCCAGCAGCTATCGACAGGCTCAGCGGGAAAAACTGTTTTTT. Translating it yields CASSYRQAQREKLFF.

Comments on this clone: This sample also contains other DNA sequences that code for the same CDR3. The chain links TRBV4-3 to TRBJ2-7; D is possibly TRBD1 (6 bases). This CDR3 is built from 15 residues. Germline V gives CDR1 LGHNA, CDR2 YSLEER. The germline V and J ends were trimmed by 0 bases and 3 bases, with 12 bases remaining between them. In nucleotides, the CDR3 is TGCGCCAGCAGCCAAGATAATAGGGGGTTCTACGAGCAGTACTTC. This gives the protein CASSQDNRGFYEQYF.

The rearrangement uses TRBV5-6 and TRBJ2-5; 7 bases line up with TRBD1. Germline CDR1 reads SGHDT; CDR2 reads YYEEEE. The CDR3 is made up of 16 amino acids. V shed 0 bases and J 2 bases; nucleotides not matched to a gene: 7. DNA for the CDR3: TGTGCCAGCAGCTTGGAAATAGACAGGGCTCAAGAGACCCAGTACTTC. Translating gives CASSLEIDRAQETQYF.

The chain couples TRBV6-1 to TRBJ2-7, with TRBD1 matching 9 bases. CDR3 length: 15 residues. V lost 5 bases, J lost 3 bases, and 8 bases stayed unmatched. Germline assignment: CDR1 MNHNS and CDR2 SASEGT. Here the CDR3 DNA reads TGTGCCAGCAGTACAATCGGGGGACAGGGCTACGAGCAGTACTTC. This encodes CASSTIGGQGYEQYF.

The V call is TRBV27, the J call TRBJ2-1; 7 bases are a match to TRBD1. From germline, CDR1 is MNHEY and CDR2 SMNVEV (reference sequence). V shed 2 bases and J 4 bases; nucleotides not matched to a gene: 2. The CDR3 consists of 14 residues. CDR3 DNA sequence: TGTGCCAGCAGTTTAGGGACAGTTTACAATGAGCAGTTCTTC. Amino acid sequence: CASSLGTVYNEQFF.

The chain couples TRBV5-8 to TRBJ2-7, with D possibly being TRBD2 (6 bases). CDR1 SGHTS and CDR2 YDEGEE come from the germline V gene. The CDR3 runs 13 residues. V dropped 5 bases and J dropped 7 bases, with 16 bases sitting between them. The DNA for the CDR3 is TGTGCCAGCAGACAGACGGGGGTAGTAGAGCAGTACTTC. Protein sequence: CASRQTGVVEQYF.

The chain has TRBV7-2 and TRBJ2-2, with 11 bases lining up with TRBD2. The V gene's germline CDR1 is SGHTA and CDR2 FQGNSA. The CDR3 is 13 residues long. Unmatched junction bases numbered 4, after V lost 0 bases and J lost 16 bases. The CDR3 loop reads CASSLASGRAGFF. CDR3 sequence (DNA): TGTGCCAGCAGCTTAGCTAGCGGGAGGGCCGGGTTTTTT.